These T cell receptor beta chains were read from a single sample in a study of blood T cell repertoires in COVID-19. Clones were read by immunoSEQ multiplex PCR, and TCRdb kept only the in-frame ones, dropping some. The repertoire has under 200,000 clones, roughly 78% of them found once; the top ten carry 6.5%. The sequenced sample consisted of peripheral blood. The receptors come from a man in his 70s with active or convalescent COVID-19. Both conserved end residues are part of each CDR3. D genes are given only for firm matches. Size values are once, few and many counts, or a class for expanded clones, and some rows have none.

V gene	D gene	clone size	J gene	CDR3 protein	CDR3 DNA
TRBV29-1	TRBD1	NA	TRBJ1-2	CSVAYRGGQGKGANYGYTF	TGCAGCGTTGCATATCGCGGGGGACAGGGGAAAGGCGCTAACTATGGCTACACCTTC
TRBV24-1	TRBD2	NA	TRBJ2-5	CATSSTSGNQETQYF	TGTGCCACCAGTTCGACTAGCGGGAACCAAGAGACCCAGTACTTC
TRBV28	NA	NA	TRBJ2-5	CASSSSDKETQYF	TGTGCCAGCAGTTCATCCGACAAGGAGACCCAGTACTTC
TRBV5-1	TRBD2	NA	TRBJ2-3	CASSLGAGGTDTQYF	TGCGCCAGCAGCTTGGGAGCGGGGGGGACAGATACGCAGTATTTT
TRBV27	NA	NA	TRBJ2-1	CASKRGSSYNEQFF	TGTGCCAGCAAAAGGGGAAGCTCCTACAATGAGCAGTTCTTC
TRBV6-5	NA	NA	TRBJ1-3	CASSYVGGGAGNTIYF	TGTGCCAGCAGTTATGTCGGGGGAGGCGCTGGAAACACCATATATTTT
TRBV7-3	NA	NA	TRBJ2-1	CASSLEGIQNEQFF	TGTGCCAGCAGCCTCGAGGGCATCCAGAATGAGCAGTTCTTC
TRBV7-2	TRBD1	NA	TRBJ1-1	CASSSRGATEAFF	TGTGCCAGCAGCTCCAGGGGGGCCACTGAAGCTTTCTTT
TRBV7-9	TRBD1	NA	TRBJ1-4	CASSLAYRGREKLFF	TGTGCCAGCAGCTTAGCGTACAGGGGGCGTGAAAAACTGTTTTTT
TRBV29-1	NA	NA	TRBJ2-3	CSASLLAEPYTDTQYF	TGCAGCGCATCCCTCTTAGCGGAGCCCTACACAGATACGCAGTATTTT
TRBV6-5	NA	NA	TRBJ1-5	CASNRRGLDQPQHF	TGTGCCAGCAATCGCAGAGGATTGGATCAGCCCCAGCATTTT
TRBV7-8	TRBD1	NA	TRBJ2-1	CASSSGTGPYNEQFF	TGTGCCAGCAGCTCCGGGACAGGGCCCTACAATGAGCAGTTCTTC
TRBV5-1	TRBD1	NA	TRBJ1-1	CASSKGTGALNTEAFF	TGCGCCAGCAGCAAAGGGACAGGAGCCCTCAACACTGAAGCTTTCTTT
TRBV4-2	NA	once	TRBJ2-2	CASSHAGTTNTGELFF	TGTGCCAGCAGCCATGCCGGGACAACGAACACCGGGGAGCTGTTTTTT
TRBV5-6	TRBD1	once	TRBJ2-5	CASSDRVQETQYF	TGTGCCAGCAGCGACAGGGTTCAAGAGACCCAGTACTTC
TRBV7-9	TRBD1	NA	TRBJ1-2	CASSQGTEGGYTF	TGTGCCAGCAGCCAGGGGACAGAAGGAGGCTACACCTTC
TRBV2	TRBD1	few	TRBJ2-3	CASSATGGADTQYF	TGTGCCAGCAGCGCGACAGGGGGGGCAGATACGCAGTATTTT
TRBV6-5	TRBD1	few	TRBJ1-2	CASSPRGQGARGYTF	TGTGCCAGCAGCCCACGGGGACAGGGGGCGAGGGGCTACACCTTC
TRBV2	TRBD1	NA	TRBJ2-5	CASTTGGQETQYF	TGTGCCAGCACCACAGGGGGCCAAGAGACCCAGTACTTC
TRBV10-2	NA	NA	TRBJ1-2	CASSESRGGDGYTF	TGCGCCAGCAGTGAGTCAAGAGGCGGTGATGGCTACACCTTC
TRBV9	NA	many	TRBJ2-2	CASSVGPTGNTGELFF	TGTGCCAGCAGCGTAGGTCCGACTGGAAACACCGGGGAGCTGTTTTTT
TRBV6-1	NA	NA	TRBJ1-5	CASSVDSLGGNQPQHF	TGTGCCAGCAGTGTGGACAGTCTGGGAGGCAATCAGCCCCAGCATTTT
TRBV6-5	NA	NA	TRBJ1-4	CASTPPQVREKLFF	TGTGCCAGCACCCCGCCCCAAGTGCGAGAAAAACTGTTTTTT
TRBV9	NA	NA	TRBJ2-1	CASSVEGQPRANEQFF	TGTGCCAGCAGCGTAGAGGGACAACCTAGAGCCAATGAGCAGTTCTTC
TRBV4-2	NA	once	TRBJ2-7	CASSPPSSYEQYF	TGTGCCAGCAGCCCCCCGTCCTCCTACGAGCAGTACTTC
TRBV18	NA	NA	TRBJ1-2	CASSTAPGVFYGYTF	TGTGCCAGCTCTACGGCCCCAGGGGTGTTCTATGGCTACACCTTC
TRBV6-5	NA	NA	TRBJ1-1	CASSSEGGTEAFF	TGTGCCAGCAGCAGTGAAGGAGGCACTGAAGCTTTCTTT
TRBV18	NA	NA	TRBJ2-3	CASSPPALDTTDTQYF	TGTGCCAGCTCACCACCCGCGTTGGACACTACAGATACGCAGTATTTT
TRBV6-5	NA	NA	TRBJ1-1	CASRTGSEAFF	TGTGCCAGCAGGACGGGAAGTGAAGCTTTCTTT
TRBV27	NA	NA	TRBJ2-7	CASSSATGDPAEQYF	TGTGCCAGCAGTTCCGCAACAGGTGATCCTGCCGAGCAGTACTTC
TRBV14	NA	once	TRBJ2-7	CASSQEQGNEQYF	TGTGCCAGCAGCCAAGAGCAGGGAAACGAGCAGTACTTC
TRBV4-1	TRBD2	NA	TRBJ2-5	CASSQLAGGWGAQYF	TGCGCCAGCAGCCAACTAGCGGGAGGGTGGGGGGCCCAGTACTTC
TRBV19	TRBD2	few	TRBJ2-1	CASSPTSGGAGPYNEQFF	TGTGCCAGTAGCCCTACTAGCGGGGGGGCCGGACCCTACAATGAGCAGTTCTTC
TRBV29-1	NA	NA	TRBJ1-4	CSVGRRGNEKLFF	TGCAGCGTTGGGAGGCGGGGTAATGAAAAACTGTTTTTT
TRBV9	NA	NA	TRBJ1-2	CASSSTGRDNYGYTF	TGTGCCAGCAGCTCGACCGGGAGGGATAACTATGGCTACACCTTC
TRBV6-5	TRBD1	NA	TRBJ2-1	CASSYTDRVPYNEQFF	TGTGCCAGCAGTTACACTGACAGGGTCCCCTACAATGAGCAGTTCTTC
TRBV5-6	TRBD2	NA	TRBJ2-1	CASIPWGGRYEQFF	TGTGCCAGCATCCCCTGGGGCGGGAGATATGAGCAGTTCTTC
TRBV11-2	NA	few	TRBJ2-7	CASSSIIQGPYEQYF	TGTGCCAGCAGCTCGATAATACAGGGACCCTACGAGCAGTACTTC
TRBV2	TRBD1	once	TRBJ1-1	CASSVRGTGGGTEAFF	TGTGCCAGCAGTGTGCGCGGGACAGGGGGCGGCACTGAAGCTTTCTTT
TRBV6-6	NA	NA	TRBJ2-7	CASSYSGQKPFYEQYF	TGTGCCAGCAGTTACTCGGGGCAGAAACCCTTCTACGAGCAGTACTTC
TRBV4-2	NA	NA	TRBJ1-1	CASSQVGAGKAFF	TGTGCCAGCAGCCAAGTTGGGGCAGGGAAAGCTTTCTTT
TRBV30	TRBD1	few	TRBJ1-1	CAATTGTGDWAFF	TGTGCCGCGACTACCGGGACAGGGGATTGGGCTTTCTTT
TRBV25-1	TRBD1	few	TRBJ1-6	CASGGQGHNSPLHF	TGTGCCAGCGGTGGACAGGGGCATAATTCACCCCTCCACTTT
TRBV4-3	TRBD1	NA	TRBJ1-1	CASSQDIFRQGSTEAFF	TGCGCCAGCAGCCAAGATATTTTCAGACAGGGGTCCACTGAAGCTTTCTTT
TRBV27	TRBD2	NA	TRBJ2-3	CASSPRLAGGGARLHTDTQYF	TGTGCCAGCAGTCCCAGGCTAGCGGGAGGGGGAGCAAGGTTACACACAGATACGCAGTATTTT
TRBV9	NA	NA	TRBJ1-2	CASSVASGESALGGYTF	TGTGCCAGCAGCGTAGCATCAGGGGAATCGGCTTTGGGTGGCTACACCTTC
TRBV7-3	TRBD1	NA	TRBJ1-5	CASSLTPPRKDRGDNEHF	TGTGCCAGCAGCTTAACCCCCCCCCGAAAGGACAGGGGGGACAATGAGCATTTT
TRBV7-2	NA	NA	TRBJ2-3	CASSLAQGRDTQYF	TGTGCCAGCAGCTTAGCACAGGGTCGGGATACGCAGTATTTT
TRBV5-1	TRBD2	NA	TRBJ2-1	CASSSALSGSAYNEQFF	TGCGCCAGCAGCTCCGCCCTAAGCGGGAGCGCCTACAATGAGCAGTTCTTC
TRBV7-2	NA	few	TRBJ1-6	CASSPEVGGGYNSPLHF	TGTGCCAGCAGCCCCGAGGTGGGGGGTGGTTATAATTCACCCCTCCACTTT
TRBV12-5	NA	NA	TRBJ1-5	CASGLGHNQPQHF	TGTGCTAGTGGCTTGGGGCACAATCAGCCCCAGCATTTT
TRBV2	NA	NA	TRBJ2-5	CASSRNDRREYF	TGTGCCAGCAGCAGAAACGACAGGCGGGAGTACTTC
TRBV25-1	TRBD1	NA	TRBJ1-4	CASSERDRGNEKLFF	TGTGCCAGCAGTGAACGGGACAGGGGAAATGAAAAACTGTTTTTT
TRBV30	TRBD1	NA	TRBJ1-2	CAWGQGENYGYTF	TGTGCCTGGGGACAGGGGGAGAACTATGGCTACACCTTC